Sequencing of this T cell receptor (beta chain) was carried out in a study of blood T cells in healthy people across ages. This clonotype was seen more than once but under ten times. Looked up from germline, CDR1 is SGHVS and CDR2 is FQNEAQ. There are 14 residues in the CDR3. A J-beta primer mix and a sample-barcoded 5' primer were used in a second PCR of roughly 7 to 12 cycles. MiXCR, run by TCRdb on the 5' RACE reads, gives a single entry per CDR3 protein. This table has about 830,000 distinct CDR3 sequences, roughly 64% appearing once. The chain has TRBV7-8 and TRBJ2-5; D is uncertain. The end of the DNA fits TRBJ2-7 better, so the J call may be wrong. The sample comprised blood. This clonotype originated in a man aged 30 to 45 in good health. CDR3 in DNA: TGTGCCAGCAGCCCGTTGGAAGGGCTCTACGAGCAGTACTTC. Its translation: CASSPLEGLYEQYF.